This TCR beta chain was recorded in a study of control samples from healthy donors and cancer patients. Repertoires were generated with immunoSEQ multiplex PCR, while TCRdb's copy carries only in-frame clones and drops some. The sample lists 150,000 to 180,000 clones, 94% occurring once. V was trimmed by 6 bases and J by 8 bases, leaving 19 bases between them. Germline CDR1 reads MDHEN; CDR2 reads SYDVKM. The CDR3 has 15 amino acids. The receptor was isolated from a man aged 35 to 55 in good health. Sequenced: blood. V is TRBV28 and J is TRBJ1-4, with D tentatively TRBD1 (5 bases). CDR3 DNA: TGTGCCAGCAGAGGAGCGGGGGGAGGTAGGGAAAAACTGTTTTTT. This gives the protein CASRGAGGGREKLFF.